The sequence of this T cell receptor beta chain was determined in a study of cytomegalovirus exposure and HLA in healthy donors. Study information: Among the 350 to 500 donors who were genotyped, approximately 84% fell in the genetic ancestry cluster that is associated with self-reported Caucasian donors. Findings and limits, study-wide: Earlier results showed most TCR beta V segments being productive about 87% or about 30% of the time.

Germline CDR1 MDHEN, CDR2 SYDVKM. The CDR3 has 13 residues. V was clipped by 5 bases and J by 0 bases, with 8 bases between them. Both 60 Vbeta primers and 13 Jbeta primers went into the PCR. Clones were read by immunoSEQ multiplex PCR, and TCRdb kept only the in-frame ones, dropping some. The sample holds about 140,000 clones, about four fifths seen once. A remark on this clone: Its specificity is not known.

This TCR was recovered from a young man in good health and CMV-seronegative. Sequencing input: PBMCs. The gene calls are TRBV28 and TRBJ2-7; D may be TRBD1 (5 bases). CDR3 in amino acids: CASSMGPSYEQYF. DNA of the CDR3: TGTGCCAGCAGTATGGGGCCCTCCTACGAGCAGTACTTC.